These T cell receptor beta chains were read from a single sample in a study of response to subunit inactivated influenza vaccine. TCRdb re-called the RT-PCR reads with MiXCR, one entry per CDR3 protein. The sample has some 520,000 distinct CDR3 sequences; 16% are singletons. Sequencing was performed on CD4+ T cells sorted from PBMCs, taken around 25 months after vaccination. The receptor set was obtained from a man aged 45-69 years who received an inactivated influenza vaccine. Each CDR3 is given with its conserved first and last residue. The order of the fields is D gene, V gene, J gene, clone size, CDR3 DNA, CDR3 protein. The D gene is left open where the match is weak. The size field is filled for only some rows; it gives once, few, many or a size class.

>NA|TRBV9|TRBJ1-2|NA
TGTGCCAGCAGCGTACAGGGTCTTGAGCACACCTTC
CASSVQGLEHTF
>NA|TRBV27|TRBJ2-2|NA
TGTGCCAGCAGTTCCTGGCCCGCGGCCCCCGGGGAGCTGTTTTTT
CASSSWPAAPGELFF
>TRBD2|TRBV4-2|TRBJ2-3|NA
TGTGCCAGCAGCCATGTAACTAGCGGGACAGCCCCAGATACGCAGTATTTT
CASSHVTSGTAPDTQYF
>TRBD1|TRBV2|TRBJ2-1|few
TGTGCCAGCAACGACAGGGGGCGTAATAATGAGCAGTTCTTC
CASNDRGRNNEQFF
>NA|TRBV7-8|TRBJ2-1|NA
TGTGCCAGCAGCCCCGGCGGGAATAAGAATGAGCAGTTCTTC
CASSPGGNKNEQFF
>TRBD2|TRBV11-2|TRBJ2-1|NA
TGTGCCAGCAGCATTAGGACTAGCGGGATGTCCTACAATGAGCAGTTCTTC
CASSIRTSGMSYNEQFF
>TRBD2|TRBV20-1|TRBJ2-4|few
TGCAGTGGCGAGTTTAGCGGGACGAACATTCAGTACTTC
CSGEFSGTNIQYF
>NA|TRBV20-1|TRBJ2-2|few
TGCAGTGCTGGGCGGGGGACACCAAACACCGGGGAGCTGTTTTTT
CSAGRGTPNTGELFF
>TRBD2|TRBV11-2|TRBJ2-3|few
TGTGCCAGCAGCTTGCGGGGACTAGCCTCAGATACGCAGTATTTT
CASSLRGLASDTQYF
>NA|TRBV6-2/TRBV6-3|TRBJ2-7|NA
TGTGCCAGCAGTTACTCGAAGGGGACAAACTACGAGCAGTACTTC
CASSYSKGTNYEQYF
>NA|TRBV7-2|TRBJ1-4|NA
TGTGCCAGCAGCTTATTTGTTGCAGGGGCTAATGAAAAACTGTTTTTT
CASSLFVAGANEKLFF
>NA|TRBV12-3/TRBV12-4|TRBJ2-7|many
TGTGCCAGCAGTCCGCAGGGGAGGGCCTACGAGCAGTACTTC
CASSPQGRAYEQYF
>TRBD1|TRBV12-3/TRBV12-4|TRBJ2-2|few
TGTGCCAGCAGTCCGCGACAGGGGGCGAGGACCGGGGAGCTGTTTTTT
CASSPRQGARTGELFF
>NA|TRBV5-1|TRBJ2-7|NA
TGCACCAGCAGCTCGACAGGCCCCTACGAGCAGTACTTC
CTSSSTGPYEQYF
>TRBD1|TRBV12-3/TRBV12-4|TRBJ2-5|few
TGTGCCAGCAGTCCCCCGGGACAGGGGTTCGCAAGAGAGACCCAGTACTTC
CASSPPGQGFARETQYF
>NA|TRBV7-9|TRBJ1-1|few
TGTGCCAGCAGCCCCCCTGGGCGCACTGAAGCTTTCTTT
CASSPPGRTEAFF
>TRBD2|TRBV2|TRBJ2-1|NA
TGTGCCAGCAGGATTTCTAGCGGGGGGGTTTACAATGAGCAGTTCTTC
CASRISSGGVYNEQFF
>NA|TRBV6-2/TRBV6-3|TRBJ2-3|NA
TGTGCCAGCAGTTACTCAGCCAGGGATTACACAGATACGCAGTATTTT
CASSYSARDYTDTQYF
>TRBD2|TRBV4-1|TRBJ2-7|few
TGCGCCAGCAGCCCCCGACTAGCGGGGGTGGACGAGCAGTACTTC
CASSPRLAGVDEQYF
>TRBD2|TRBV3-1|TRBJ2-7|NA
TGTGCCAGCAGCCAATCGGGGGGCGAGCAGTACTTC
CASSQSGGEQYF
>TRBD2|TRBV29-1|TRBJ2-1|NA
TGCAGCGTTGTTCGGCAGATAGCGGGAGATGAGCAGTTCTTC
CSVVRQIAGDEQFF
>TRBD1|TRBV30|TRBJ2-1|NA
TGTGCCTGGTACAGGGGGATCAATGAGCAGTTCTTC
CAWYRGINEQFF
>NA|TRBV20-1|TRBJ2-5|NA
TGCAGTGCTAGACCGCCGGGGCGGAAAGAGACCCAGTACTTC
CSARPPGRKETQYF
>TRBD1|TRBV12-3/TRBV12-4|TRBJ2-7|few
TGTGCCAGCAGTTCACACAGGGGGAGGTACGAGCAGTACTTC
CASSSHRGRYEQYF
>NA|TRBV15|TRBJ1-4|few
TGTGCCACCAGCAGAGATGGCAGAGAAAAACTGTTTTTT
CATSRDGREKLFF
>NA|TRBV6-5|TRBJ1-1|few
TGTGCCAGCAGTTACTCCCGGGGACAAAGGGGGAACACTGAAGCTTTCTTT
CASSYSRGQRGNTEAFF
>TRBD1|TRBV29-1|TRBJ1-2|NA
TGCAGCGCTACCGGACAGGGGGCGGACTATGGCTACACCTTC
CSATGQGADYGYTF
>NA|TRBV3-1|TRBJ2-2|few
TGTGCCAGCAGCCAACGCGGGGGCCTGAACACCGGGGAGCTGTTTTTT
CASSQRGGLNTGELFF
>TRBD1|TRBV18|TRBJ2-1|NA
TGTGCCAGCTCAACTGGACAGGGAGTTATGGTCAATGAGCAGTTCTTC
CASSTGQGVMVNEQFF
>NA|TRBV20-1|TRBJ2-7|many
TGCAGTGGAGTAGGTACAGGAACCTCCTACGAGCAGTACTTC
CSGVGTGTSYEQYF
>NA|TRBV29-1|TRBJ2-2|many
TGCAGCGTTGTGGCTCAGTCAGGAGCCGGGGAGCTGTTTTTT
CSVVAQSGAGELFF
>NA|TRBV11-1|TRBJ2-2|NA
TGTGCCAGCAGCTTAGCGGTGGGGATCGGGGAGCTGTTTTTT
CASSLAVGIGELFF
>TRBD2|TRBV10-2|TRBJ2-3|few
TGCGCCAGCAGTGATGGACTAGCGGGGACAGATACGCAGTATTTT
CASSDGLAGTDTQYF
>NA|TRBV12-3/TRBV12-4|TRBJ1-4|few
TGTGCCAGCAGTTTCTCAAAAACTAATGAAAAACTGTTTTTT
CASSFSKTNEKLFF
>NA|TRBV11-2|TRBJ2-7|few
TGTGCCAGCAGCTTAATCTCACAGGCCTACGAGCAGTACTTC
CASSLISQAYEQYF
>TRBD1|TRBV4-2|TRBJ1-4|NA
TGTGCCAGCAGCCAAGATCCAGACAGGGGGACTGAAAAACTGTTTTTT
CASSQDPDRGTEKLFF
>TRBD2|TRBV29-1|TRBJ2-7|once
TGCAGCGTTGGCCGGGGGGGCCACGACGAGCAGTACTTC
CSVGRGGHDEQYF
>TRBD2|TRBV27|TRBJ2-3|NA
TGTGCCAGCCAAGAACTAGCGGGGGGACCGGGAGATACGCAGTATTTT
CASQELAGGPGDTQYF